The sample holds a few counts of the clone carrying this TCR beta chain. This entry comes from a study of blood T cell repertoires in COVID-19. Study overall: Donors in the United States, Italy and Spain gave samples during acute or convalescent COVID-19. T cells, B-cell-depleted T cells, or PBMCs supplied cDNA or gDNA.

Participants in the exposed group had met a COVID-19 case in the 2 weeks before joining the study. CDR3 length equals 16 residues. Germline CDR1 LNHDA, CDR2 SQIVND (reference sequence). The V end was cut by 5 bases, the J end by 0 bases, with 13 bases between. Only in-frame clones appear in the TCRdb table, and some are missing; sequencing was by immunoSEQ multiplex PCR. This sample has approximately 220,000 clones; about 86% occur once, and the top ten carry about 4%. This sequence originates from a young woman who had been exposed to COVID-19. Sequenced material: PBMCs or T cells enriched from blood (not recorded which). V and J are TRBV19 and TRBJ1-4; D might be TRBD1 (5 bases). The CDR3 DNA reads TGTGCCAGTAGTCCCCAAAGGGGTTCAACTAATGAAAAACTGTTTTTT. This encodes CASSPQRGSTNEKLFF. The variable domain in full, completed from reference TRBV19 and TRBJ1-4, reads DGGITQSPKYLFRKEGQNVTLSCEQNLNHDAMYWYRQDPGQGLRLIYYSQIVNDFQKGDIAEGYSVSREKKESFPLTVTSAQKNPTAFYLCASSPQRGSTNEKLFFGSGTQLSVL.